The rows below give T cell receptor beta chains drawn from one sample of a study of radiation and T cells in renal cell carcinoma. Measured with immunoSEQ multiplex PCR; TCRdb has only the in-frame clones, and not every one. The sample lists approximately 150,000 clones, around four fifths occurring once. The sequencing used blood, collected from a patient whose treatment included radiotherapy and nephrectomy. These receptors were collected from a woman between 50 and 59 years old with renal cell carcinoma. CDR3s include the opening cysteine and the closing phenylalanine or tryptophan. Each record gives: V gene, J gene, clone size, D gene, CDR3 DNA, CDR3 protein. A D gene is named only where the DNA matches it firmly. Rows give clone size only sometimes, using once, few, many, or a class for an expanded clone.

v_call: TRBV9
j_call: TRBJ2-5
clone_size: -
d_call: TRBD1
cdr3_nt: TGTGCCAGCAGCGCAACAGGGGTACTAGAGACCCAGTACTTC
cdr3_aa: CASSATGVLETQYF

v_call: TRBV7-2
j_call: TRBJ1-1
clone_size: -
d_call: -
cdr3_nt: TGTGCCAGCAGCCTCTTGAAAGGGAGAAACACTGAAGCTTTCTTT
cdr3_aa: CASSLLKGRNTEAFF

v_call: TRBV5-6
j_call: TRBJ2-2
clone_size: -
d_call: TRBD1
cdr3_nt: TGTGCCAGCAGTCAACCAGGGGGCCACACCGGGGAGCTGTTTTTT
cdr3_aa: CASSQPGGHTGELFF

v_call: TRBV6-5
j_call: TRBJ1-1
clone_size: -
d_call: -
cdr3_nt: TGTGCCAGCAGTTACTCGGCCATGAACACTGAAGCTTTCTTT
cdr3_aa: CASSYSAMNTEAFF

v_call: TRBV2
j_call: TRBJ1-2
clone_size: -
d_call: -
cdr3_nt: TGTGCCAGCAGGGGGACCACCGCCCCGTATGGCTACACCTTC
cdr3_aa: CASRGTTAPYGYTF

v_call: TRBV7-9
j_call: TRBJ2-5
clone_size: once
d_call: -
cdr3_nt: TGTGCCAGCAGCCTCAGGGTTAGGGGACTTCAAGAGACCCAGTACTTC
cdr3_aa: CASSLRVRGLQETQYF

v_call: TRBV28
j_call: TRBJ2-5
clone_size: -
d_call: -
cdr3_nt: TGTGCCAGCAGTTTATCGGTGGAGACCCAGTACTTC
cdr3_aa: CASSLSVETQYF

v_call: TRBV27
j_call: TRBJ2-2
clone_size: -
d_call: -
cdr3_nt: TGTGCCAGCAGTCCCTGGGAGCAAGAGACCGGGGAGCTGTTTTTT
cdr3_aa: CASSPWEQETGELFF

v_call: TRBV4-2
j_call: TRBJ2-3
clone_size: -
d_call: TRBD2
cdr3_nt: TGTGCCAGCAGCCAAGACAGCCAGCTAGCGGTTAGCACAGATACGCAGTATTTT
cdr3_aa: CASSQDSQLAVSTDTQYF

v_call: TRBV28
j_call: TRBJ2-7
clone_size: once
d_call: -
cdr3_nt: TGTGCCAGCAGTTCCCACCTTAACCAGGGCGAGCAGTACTTC
cdr3_aa: CASSSHLNQGEQYF

v_call: TRBV16
j_call: TRBJ2-1
clone_size: few
d_call: -
cdr3_nt: TGTGCCAGCAGCCCTAGGGGTCGGAATGAGCAGTTCTTC
cdr3_aa: CASSPRGRNEQFF

v_call: TRBV6-6
j_call: TRBJ2-1
clone_size: few
d_call: TRBD2
cdr3_nt: TGTGCCAGCAGTCTAGCGGGAGGGCCGGATGAGCAGTTCTTC
cdr3_aa: CASSLAGGPDEQFF

v_call: TRBV15
j_call: TRBJ1-5
clone_size: once
d_call: TRBD1
cdr3_nt: TGTGCCACCAGCGACGGGACAGGGATTGTCCGACGGCTGCCCCAGCATTTT
cdr3_aa: CATSDGTGIVRRLPQHF

v_call: TRBV5-4
j_call: TRBJ2-7
clone_size: -
d_call: -
cdr3_nt: TGTGCCAGCAGCCAGGGTGGAAGTAGCTCCTACGAGCAGTACTTC
cdr3_aa: CASSQGGSSSYEQYF

v_call: TRBV10-1
j_call: TRBJ2-1
clone_size: -
d_call: TRBD2
cdr3_nt: TGCGCCAGCAGCCTAACTAGCGGGGGGAACAATGAGCAGTTCTTC
cdr3_aa: CASSLTSGGNNEQFF

v_call: TRBV4-3
j_call: TRBJ2-7
clone_size: -
d_call: -
cdr3_nt: TGCGCCAGCAGCCAAGTCGCGAGGGGGTTCTACGAGCAGTACTTC
cdr3_aa: CASSQVARGFYEQYF

v_call: TRBV30
j_call: TRBJ1-3
clone_size: -
d_call: -
cdr3_nt: TGTGCCTGGAGAGACGGATACTCTGGAAACACCATATATTTT
cdr3_aa: CAWRDGYSGNTIYF

v_call: TRBV18
j_call: TRBJ1-1
clone_size: -
d_call: -
cdr3_nt: TGTGCCAGCTCACCACGTGGGGGGTTGGAGACTGAAGCTTTCTTT
cdr3_aa: CASSPRGGLETEAFF

v_call: TRBV6-1
j_call: TRBJ2-7
clone_size: -
d_call: TRBD1
cdr3_nt: TGTGCCAGCAGGGGGACAGGCGAGACCTACGAGCAGTACTTC
cdr3_aa: CASRGTGETYEQYF

v_call: TRBV19
j_call: TRBJ2-7
clone_size: -
d_call: -
cdr3_nt: TGTGCCAGTAGTAGGTTATTAGGCTACGAGCAGTACTTC
cdr3_aa: CASSRLLGYEQYF

v_call: TRBV9
j_call: TRBJ1-1
clone_size: -
d_call: TRBD1
cdr3_nt: TGTGCCAGCAGCGCCAATACAGGGGCGGCCAACACTGAAGCTTTCTTT
cdr3_aa: CASSANTGAANTEAFF

v_call: TRBV4-3
j_call: TRBJ2-1
clone_size: -
d_call: TRBD2
cdr3_nt: TGCGCCAGCAGCCAAGATTGGCTAGCGGGGGGCAATGAGCAGTTCTTC
cdr3_aa: CASSQDWLAGGNEQFF

v_call: TRBV7-2
j_call: TRBJ2-3
clone_size: -
d_call: -
cdr3_nt: TGTGCCAGCAGCTCCCGGTCCTTCAGGGGCCGCACAGATACGCAGTATTTT
cdr3_aa: CASSSRSFRGRTDTQYF

v_call: TRBV2
j_call: TRBJ2-2
clone_size: once
d_call: TRBD2
cdr3_nt: TGTGCCAGCAGTAGGGTAGCGGGGTTCACCGGGGAGCTGTTTTTT
cdr3_aa: CASSRVAGFTGELFF

v_call: TRBV11-2
j_call: TRBJ2-7
clone_size: few
d_call: -
cdr3_nt: TGTGCCAGCGGCGAGAGCCCCTACGAGCAGTACTTC
cdr3_aa: CASGESPYEQYF

v_call: TRBV7-2
j_call: TRBJ1-3
clone_size: few
d_call: TRBD1
cdr3_nt: TGTGCCAGCAGCTTCGGGACAGGCTCTGGAAACACCATATATTTT
cdr3_aa: CASSFGTGSGNTIYF

v_call: TRBV5-1
j_call: TRBJ1-1
clone_size: -
d_call: -
cdr3_nt: TGCGCCAGCAGCTTGGGTCAAGCTGAAGCTTTCTTT
cdr3_aa: CASSLGQAEAFF

v_call: TRBV5-1
j_call: TRBJ2-1
clone_size: -
d_call: TRBD2
cdr3_nt: TGCGCCAGCAGCTTGCTAGCGGGAGAGACATACAATGAGCAGTTCTTC
cdr3_aa: CASSLLAGETYNEQFF

v_call: TRBV2
j_call: TRBJ1-4
clone_size: few
d_call: -
cdr3_nt: TGTGCCAGCAGTGGTATAGAATCGGAACTGTTTTTT
cdr3_aa: CASSGIESELFF

v_call: TRBV29-1
j_call: TRBJ2-7
clone_size: -
d_call: TRBD1
cdr3_nt: TGCAGCGTTACCCGGGACAGGGGGCGGCTGGACGAGCAGTACTTC
cdr3_aa: CSVTRDRGRLDEQYF

v_call: TRBV25-1
j_call: TRBJ2-3
clone_size: -
d_call: -
cdr3_nt: TGTGCCAGCAGTGAAGAGGGTCCGATCGCTACGCAGTATTTT
cdr3_aa: CASSEEGPIATQYF

v_call: TRBV6-5
j_call: TRBJ1-1
clone_size: -
d_call: -
cdr3_nt: TGTGCCAGCAGTTACGATGGGGGCGCGGACACTGAAGCTTTCTTT
cdr3_aa: CASSYDGGADTEAFF

v_call: TRBV11-2
j_call: TRBJ2-1
clone_size: once
d_call: -
cdr3_nt: TGTGCCAGCAGCTTAGGAGGGGGGCTCTACAATGAGCAGTTCTTC
cdr3_aa: CASSLGGGLYNEQFF

v_call: TRBV6-5
j_call: TRBJ1-5
clone_size: -
d_call: TRBD1
cdr3_nt: TGTGCCAGTCGACAGGGGACCAGCAATCAGCCCCAGCATTTT
cdr3_aa: CASRQGTSNQPQHF

v_call: TRBV7-9
j_call: TRBJ2-7
clone_size: -
d_call: TRBD1
cdr3_nt: TGTGCCAGCAGCTTAATACCGGGACAGGTCTCCTACGAGCAGTACTTC
cdr3_aa: CASSLIPGQVSYEQYF

v_call: TRBV4-1
j_call: TRBJ1-1
clone_size: -
d_call: -
cdr3_nt: TGCGCCAGCAGCCACCCGGGCAGGGACCGCGGTGAAGCTTTCTTT
cdr3_aa: CASSHPGRDRGEAFF

v_call: TRBV5-4
j_call: TRBJ2-3
clone_size: -
d_call: TRBD1
cdr3_nt: TGTGCCAGCAGCCCACCCCCGGGACAGGGGTCGGGGGATACGCAGTATTTT
cdr3_aa: CASSPPPGQGSGDTQYF

v_call: TRBV28
j_call: TRBJ2-7
clone_size: once
d_call: TRBD1
cdr3_nt: TGTGCCAGCAGTTTCCGGGACAGGGAAGTGTGGGCTTTC
cdr3_aa: CASSFRDREVWAF

v_call: TRBV6-5
j_call: TRBJ1-2
clone_size: once
d_call: -
cdr3_nt: TGTGCCAGCAGTTACGGGGGGCAGGGCTACACCTTC
cdr3_aa: CASSYGGQGYTF

v_call: TRBV6-1
j_call: TRBJ2-5
clone_size: -
d_call: -
cdr3_nt: TGTGCCAGCAGTCCAGTGGGAGGACTGATAGAGACCCAGTACTTC
cdr3_aa: CASSPVGGLIETQYF

v_call: TRBV28
j_call: TRBJ2-7
clone_size: -
d_call: -
cdr3_nt: TGTGCCGACTGGCTAGCGAGCGGCGAGCAGTACTTC
cdr3_aa: CADWLASGEQYF

v_call: TRBV9
j_call: TRBJ1-2
clone_size: -
d_call: -
cdr3_nt: TGTGCCAGCAGCGAACATGTGAGTGGCTACACCTTC
cdr3_aa: CASSEHVSGYTF

v_call: TRBV11-2
j_call: TRBJ2-7
clone_size: -
d_call: -
cdr3_nt: TGTGCCAGCAGCCCGACAAGGGACTTCTCCTACGAGCAGTACTTC
cdr3_aa: CASSPTRDFSYEQYF

v_call: TRBV5-1
j_call: TRBJ2-7
clone_size: -
d_call: TRBD2
cdr3_nt: TGCGCCAGCAGCCCCGGGACTAGCGGGGGGGCCATTTATTCCGACGAGCAGTACTTC
cdr3_aa: CASSPGTSGGAIYSDEQYF

v_call: TRBV11-2
j_call: TRBJ2-7
clone_size: -
d_call: TRBD2
cdr3_nt: TGTGCCAGCAGCTTATTGGGGCTAGGCGGGAGGGAAAACGAGCAGTACTTC
cdr3_aa: CASSLLGLGGRENEQYF

v_call: TRBV7-9
j_call: TRBJ1-1
clone_size: -
d_call: TRBD1
cdr3_nt: TGTGCCAGCAGCCTACAGGGGATGGGAACTGAAGCTTTCTTT
cdr3_aa: CASSLQGMGTEAFF

v_call: TRBV19
j_call: TRBJ1-5
clone_size: -
d_call: -
cdr3_nt: TGTGCCGCAAGGAAACAGGGTAGCAATCAGCCCCAGCATTTT
cdr3_aa: CAARKQGSNQPQHF

v_call: TRBV9
j_call: TRBJ2-1
clone_size: -
d_call: TRBD2
cdr3_nt: TGTGCCAGCAGCGTAGTCGGGGGGACCTACAATGAGCAGTTCTTC
cdr3_aa: CASSVVGGTYNEQFF

v_call: TRBV6-6
j_call: TRBJ1-1
clone_size: -
d_call: -
cdr3_nt: TGTGCCAGCAGCCCCGACAGGACTGAAGCTTTCTTT
cdr3_aa: CASSPDRTEAFF

v_call: TRBV5-6
j_call: TRBJ1-3
clone_size: -
d_call: -
cdr3_nt: TGTGCCAGCAGCTTCCAGGGAACTGGAAACACCATATATTTT
cdr3_aa: CASSFQGTGNTIYF

v_call: TRBV6-5
j_call: TRBJ1-1
clone_size: -
d_call: TRBD1
cdr3_nt: TGTGCCAGCAGTCCAGGGGGCGCAGAGAACACTGAAGCTTTCTTT
cdr3_aa: CASSPGGAENTEAFF

v_call: TRBV11-2
j_call: TRBJ1-3
clone_size: -
d_call: -
cdr3_nt: TGTGCCAGCAGCTTTGGCCTCTCTGGAAACACCATATATTTT
cdr3_aa: CASSFGLSGNTIYF

v_call: TRBV9
j_call: TRBJ2-7
clone_size: -
d_call: -
cdr3_nt: TGTGCCAGCAGCGTAGAGGGGGGGCTAGTCCACGAGCAGTACTTC
cdr3_aa: CASSVEGGLVHEQYF

v_call: TRBV27
j_call: TRBJ2-2
clone_size: -
d_call: TRBD2
cdr3_nt: TGTGCCAGCAAAAAGCGGGGATCCACCGGGGAGCTGTTTTTT
cdr3_aa: CASKKRGSTGELFF

v_call: TRBV5-1
j_call: TRBJ1-2
clone_size: few
d_call: -
cdr3_nt: TGCGCCAGCAGCTTGATTGGGGATAACTATGGCTACACCTTC
cdr3_aa: CASSLIGDNYGYTF

v_call: TRBV4-1
j_call: TRBJ2-7
clone_size: -
d_call: TRBD2
cdr3_nt: TGCGCCAGCAGCCAAGAGGCTAGCGGGGCCTCCTACGAGCAGTACTTC
cdr3_aa: CASSQEASGASYEQYF

v_call: TRBV30
j_call: TRBJ1-2
clone_size: -
d_call: TRBD1
cdr3_nt: TGTGCCTGGGGTAGCGACAGGGACTATGGCTACACCTTC
cdr3_aa: CAWGSDRDYGYTF

v_call: TRBV27
j_call: TRBJ2-7
clone_size: -
d_call: -
cdr3_nt: TGTGCCAGCAGTTTATTCATAAACTACGAGCAGTACTTC
cdr3_aa: CASSLFINYEQYF